Shown below are 15 T cell receptor beta chains from a single sample sequenced in a study of blood T cell repertoires in COVID-19. Clones were sequenced by immunoSEQ multiplex PCR, and TCRdb holds only the in-frame ones, with some missing. Of approximately 230,000 clones listed, around 88% were seen once; the top ten hold over 1.3%. The sequencing input was peripheral blood. The source is an elderly man with acute or convalescent COVID-19.

This chain connects TRBV3-1 (or the pseudogene TRBV3-2) to TRBJ1-4, with 7 bases matching TRBD1. The V segment lost 1 base and the J segment 8 bases; nucleotides outside the gene matches: 10. Germline-derived CDR1 and CDR2 are LGHDT and YNNKEL (reference sequence). The CDR3 is 16 amino acids. In DNA, the CDR3 is TGTGCCAGCAGCCAAGGAGGTCGACAGGGTTACGAAAAACTGTTTTTT. This encodes CASSQGGRQGYEKLFF.

This chain connects TRBV5-6 to TRBJ1-6; 9 nucleotides align to TRBD1. Trimming at V came to 2 bases and at J to 10 bases, leaving 7 bases not matched to a gene. The germline CDR1 and CDR2 sequences are SGHDT and YYEEEE. The length of the CDR3 is 15 residues. The CDR3, as DNA: TGTGCCAGCAGCTTAATTGGACAGGGGAAATCACCCCTCCACTTT. Protein sequence: CASSLIGQGKSPLHF.

The chain uses TRBV28 and TRBJ1-2; D is unresolved. CDR3 length: 14 amino acids. V was pared by 3 bases and J by 4 bases, with 12 bases between. The germline V gene encodes CDR1 MDHEN and CDR2 SYDVKM. This CDR3 reads CASSFGLAPYGYTF. In DNA, the CDR3 is TGTGCCAGCAGTTTTGGCCTAGCCCCCTATGGCTACACCTTC.

This chain joins TRBV27 and TRBJ2-7; TRBD2 agrees at 7 bases. The CDR3 sequence is 13 residues long. V was pared by 6 bases and J by 2 bases, with 4 bases of the junction left unmatched. Per germline, CDR1 MNHEY and CDR2 SMNVEV (reference sequence). CDR3 sequence (DNA): TGTGCCAGCAGGTCTAGCGGCCCCTACGAGCAGTACTTC. Protein: CASRSSGPYEQYF.

V usage is TRBV2 and J usage is TRBJ2-3; 7 nucleotides line up with TRBD1. The CDR3 is 14 amino acids. Germline V gives CDR1 SNHLY, CDR2 FYNNEI. V shed 8 bases, J shed 3 bases, and the junction held 8 bases outside the gene matches. In DNA form, the CDR3 reads TGTGCCAGCTTACAGGGGTTAATTACAGATACGCAGTATTTT. Residues: CASLQGLITDTQYF.

The chain combines TRBV2 with TRBJ2-3, with TRBD1 matching over 8 bases. The germline V gene has CDR1 SNHLY and CDR2 FYNNEI. The CDR3 sequence is 13 residues long. The V gene end was trimmed by 7 bases and the J gene end by 4 bases; junction bases not matched to a gene: 4. Here the CDR3 reads CASNEQGADTQYF. Written as DNA, the CDR3 is TGTGCCAGCAACGAACAGGGGGCAGATACGCAGTATTTT.

The CDR3 sequence: CASSLGQDGETQYF. The CDR3 bases are TGTGCCAGCAGCTTAGGACAGGATGGAGAGACCCAGTACTTC. This sequence joins TRBV7-9 and TRBJ2-5; D possibly corresponds to TRBD1 (6 bases). Deletions cut 1 base from V and 4 bases from J, with 10 bases between. This CDR3 comprises 14 residues. Looked up from germline, CDR1 is SEHNR and CDR2 is FQNEAQ (reference sequence).

The gene calls are TRBV14 and TRBJ1-6; D is possibly TRBD1 (6 bases). The CDR3 has 17 amino acids. V gave up 3 bases and J gave up 0 bases, with 12 bases separating them. Germline CDR1 and CDR2: SGHDN and FVKESK. The CDR3 sequence is CASSHFDRSSYNSPLHF. DNA of the CDR3: TGTGCCAGCAGCCATTTCGACAGGAGCTCCTATAATTCACCCCTCCACTTT.

The chain carries TRBV6-6 and TRBJ2-7; 9 bases fit TRBD1. V lost 7 bases to trimming and J lost 7 bases; unmatched junction nucleotides: 11. Looked up from germline, CDR1 is MNHNY and CDR2 is SVGAGI (reference sequence). CDR3 size: 14 residues. Written as DNA, the CDR3 is TGTGCCAGCATAGACGGGACAGGGTTTTGGGAGCAGTACTTC. Translation gives CASIDGTGFWEQYF.

The V and J genes are TRBV5-1 and TRBJ2-3, with TRBD2 identical over 11 bases. Germline V lookup: CDR1 SGHRS, CDR2 YFSETQ. The CDR3 length is 18 residues. The V gene end was trimmed by 0 bases and the J gene end by 2 bases; junction bases not matched to a gene: 8. CDR3 residues: CASSLESSGGPPTDTQYF. The CDR3 region has the DNA TGCGCCAGCAGCTTGGAATCTAGCGGGGGGCCCCCCACAGATACGCAGTATTTT.

This clone was detected only once. The chain combines TRBV29-1 with TRBJ2-5; 12 bases map to TRBD2. V lost 6 bases, J lost 5 bases, and 4 bases stayed unmatched. CDR3 length: 13 amino acids. CDR1 is SQVTM and CDR2 is ANQGSEA in the germline V gene. This chain's CDR3 is CSVKTSGGETQYF. In DNA, the CDR3 is TGCAGCGTAAAGACTAGCGGGGGTGAGACCCAGTACTTC.

V usage is TRBV6-1 and J usage is TRBJ2-7, with TRBD1 matching over 8 bases. CDR3 length equals 16 residues. V lost 5 bases and J lost 1; bases outside the gene matches: 10. Germline-derived CDR1 and CDR2 are MNHNS and SASEGT. The CDR3 DNA reads as TGTGCCAGCAGTCAAGGACAGGGAATCTCTTCCTACGAGCAGTACTTC. It specifies CASSQGQGISSYEQYF.

Worth noting for this clone: This same CDR3 is encoded by further DNA sequences in the sample. The chain is built from TRBV6-2 or TRBV6-3 and TRBJ1-5, with unresolved D. The CDR3 consists of 15 residues. Germline loops: CDR1 MNHEY, CDR2 SVGEGT. The V gene lost 6 bases and the J gene lost 3 bases, with 15 bases spanning the gap. The CDR3 DNA follows: TGTGCCAGCAGCCCCGGGGTCTATTCCAATCAGCCCCAGCATTTT. Translated, it gives CASSPGVYSNQPQHF.

This clone was picked up a small number of times. V usage is TRBV6-5 and J usage is TRBJ1-1; tentatively, D is TRBD1 (6 bases). Trimming left V 7 bases short and J 4 bases short, with 16 bases between. The CDR3 extends over 14 amino acids. Germline CDR1 reads MNHEY; CDR2 reads SVGAGI. As DNA, the CDR3 is TGTGCCAGCATTACGCTACAGGGTTCCACTGAAGCTTTCTTT. Translated, it gives CASITLQGSTEAFF.

The V and J genes are TRBV24-1 and TRBJ2-6; 8 bases agree with TRBD1. The V gene end was trimmed by 4 bases and the J gene end by 0 bases; junction bases not matched to a gene: 4. There are 17 residues in the CDR3. CDR1 KGHDR and CDR2 SFDVKD come from the germline V gene. CDR3 region: CATSESGGNSGANVLTF. The DNA for the CDR3 is TGTGCCACCAGTGAGTCAGGGGGCAACTCTGGGGCCAACGTCCTGACTTTC.